This T cell receptor (beta chain) was sequenced during a study of cytomegalovirus exposure and HLA in healthy donors. About this clone: Its target is not known.

Study-level findings and limits: Available immune exposure information covered CMV serostatus only. Reportedly, cytomegalovirus status was diagnosed with high sensitivity and specificity. Productive rates of about 87% or about 30% were seen for most TCR beta V segments in an earlier analysis.

A multiplex PCR was run with 60 Vbeta primers and 13 Jbeta primers. As processed by the authors: Later work found 80 million or so unique TCR beta chains, with about 10 million shared. Profiling relied on immunoSEQ multiplex PCR, and the TCRdb table lists in-frame clones only, not all of them. That table furnishes V, J and clone size, whereas the DNA furnished D and trimming. The sample yields some 200,000 clones, less than 80% seen once. The V and J ends lost 4 bases and 3 bases respectively, with 13 bases between them. This CDR3 spans 14 amino acids. Germline CDR1 is SGHNT and CDR2 is YYREEE (reference sequence).

The clonotype was recovered from a girl under 10 years old in good health and CMV-seronegative. V and J are TRBV5-4 and TRBJ1-2; perhaps TRBD1 as D (5 bases). Sequencing was done on a sample of PBMCs. CDR3 sequence (DNA): TGTGCCAGCAGCCCGTTAGACAGCTACTATGGCTACACCTTC. Its protein is CASSPLDSYYGYTF.